These 2 T cell receptor beta chains were sequenced from one sample in a study of T-cell memory formation after mild COVID-19. TCRdb passed the 5' RACE reads through MiXCR, listing each CDR3 protein once. The sample has approximately 260,000 distinct CDR3 sequences; 16% are singletons. The sequenced material came from PBMCs or a T cell subset sorted from them (not recorded which). All receptors come from a man aged 18 to 30 who had mild COVID-19 (a few samples of this study predate the infection). Cell type and time point are not known.

CDR3: CASSQGQQETQYF. In DNA, the CDR3 is TGCGCCAGCAGCCAAGGACAGCAAGAGACCCAGTACTTC. The rearrangement uses TRBV5-1 and TRBJ2-5; D is perhaps TRBD1 (6 bases). There are 13 residues in the CDR3. V was trimmed by 4 bases and J by 2 bases, leaving 9 bases between them. Germline V CDR1 and CDR2: SGHRS, YFSETQ. The complete variable domain, with remaining parts taken from reference TRBV5-1 and TRBJ2-5, reads KAGVTQTPRYLIKTRGQQVTLSCSPISGHRSVSWYQQTPGQGLQFLFEYFSETQRNKGNFPGRFSGRQFSNSRSEMNVSTLELGDSALYLCASSQGQQETQYFGPGTRLLVL.

In this sample, this clonotype turned up many times. V and J are TRBV29-1 and TRBJ2-1; 7 bases agree with TRBD1. The germline gives CDR1 SQVTM, CDR2 ANQGSEA. The J segment lost 7 bases and the V segment lost 7 bases, leaving 7 bases of the junction unmatched. This CDR3 is 12 amino acids long. The CDR3 DNA is TGCAGCGAGGGGACAGCCGTTAATGAGCAGTTCTTC. Its protein is CSEGTAVNEQFF.